The 19 T cell receptor beta chains below all came from one sample that was sequenced in a study of control samples from healthy donors and cancer patients. Sequencing used immunoSEQ multiplex PCR; TCRdb keeps in-frame clones, though not all of them. Of 150,000 or so clones in the sample, 94% were seen once. The sample taken for sequencing was blood. These receptors were collected from a man aged 40-49 years in good health.

The chain links TRBV7-8 to TRBJ1-4; maybe TRBD1 (5 bases). Germline-derived CDR1 and CDR2 are SGHVS and FQNEAQ. V gave up 5 bases and J gave up 4 bases, with 20 bases separating them. The CDR3 has 17 amino acids. The CDR3 here is CASSLRNRQAINEKLFF. For the CDR3, the DNA is TGTGCCAGCAGCCTGCGGAACAGGCAGGCGATTAATGAAAAACTGTTTTTT.

The rearrangement uses TRBV6-6 and TRBJ1-3; TRBD1 aligns across 10 bases. The ends lost 6 bases at V and 4 bases at J; junction bases unmatched: 9. Germline V gene lookup returns CDR1 MNHNY and CDR2 SVGAGI (reference sequence). The CDR3 runs 16 residues. DNA for the CDR3: TGTGCCAGCAGCCAACCGGGACAGGGGATGGGAAACACCATATATTTT. Translating gives CASSQPGQGMGNTIYF.

This clone was counted a single time. V gene TRBV10-3 combines with J gene TRBJ2-7, with a possible D match to TRBD1 (5 bases). V shed 7 bases and J shed 0 bases, with 7 bases lying between them. The CDR3 runs 12 residues. CDR1 is ENHRY and CDR2 is SYGVKD in the germline V gene. The CDR3 reads CAITRASYEQYF. The CDR3 bases are TGTGCCATCACCAGGGCCTCCTACGAGCAGTACTTC.

The rearrangement joins TRBV13 to TRBJ1-1; TRBD1 aligns across 7 bases. The CDR3 runs to 12 residues. V trimming: 5 bases; J trimming: 8 bases; junction bases outside the gene matches: 5. Germline lookup yields CDR1 PRHDT and CDR2 FYEKMQ (reference sequence). The CDR3 region has the DNA TGTGCCAGCAGCACGGGGACAGCAGAAGCTTTCTTT. Translated: CASSTGTAEAFF.

CDR3 loop: CAIRGGLKDQPQHF. As DNA, the CDR3 is TGTGCCATCAGAGGAGGGCTAAAGGATCAGCCCCAGCATTTT. The chain has TRBV28 and TRBJ1-5, with no clear D. The CDR3 extends over 14 amino acids. From germline, CDR1 is MDHEN and CDR2 SYDVKM. V was pared by 10 bases and J by 5 bases, with 18 bases between. The full variable domain, in which reference TRBV28 and TRBJ1-5 provide the parts outside the CDR3, is DVKVTQSSRYLVKRTGEKVFLECVQDMDHENMFWYRQDPGLGLRLIYFSYDVKMKEKGDIPEGYSVSREKKERFSLILESASTNQTSMYLCAIRGGLKDQPQHFGDGTRLSIL.

The rearrangement links TRBV13 to TRBJ2-7; a weak D match, TRBD2 (5 bases). The CDR3 loop spans 13 amino acids. Germline CDR1 and CDR2: PRHDT and FYEKMQ (reference sequence). With 4 bases removed from V and 2 bases from J, the gap between germline ends came to 9 bases. CDR3 residues: CASSSDGTYEQYF. The CDR3 bases are TGTGCCAGCAGCTCGGACGGGACCTACGAGCAGTACTTC. The variable domain in full, completed from reference TRBV13 and TRBJ2-7, reads AAGVIQSPRHLIKEKRETATLKCYPIPRHDTVYWYQQGPGQDPQFLISFYEKMQSDKGSIPDRFSAQQFSDYHSELNMSSLELGDSALYFCASSSDGTYEQYFGPGTRLTVT.

The chain couples TRBV5-1 to TRBJ1-1; weak D call: TRBD1 (5 bases). Germline CDR1 reads SGHRS; CDR2 reads YFSETQ. With 0 bases removed from V and 1 base from J, the gap between germline ends came to 7 bases. The CDR3 contains 14 residues. The CDR3 nucleotides read TGCGCCAGCAGCTTGGACAGGTCGAACACTGAAGCTTTCTTT. This sequence encodes CASSLDRSNTEAFF.

This chain connects TRBV9 to TRBJ1-2; D unresolved. The CDR3 totals 15 residues. Trimming left V 1 base short and J 8 bases short, with 18 bases between. Germline CDR1 and CDR2: SGDLS and YYNGEE. This CDR3 is CASSVNEEPTGGYTF. In DNA form, the CDR3 reads TGTGCCAGCAGCGTAAACGAGGAACCTACTGGGGGCTACACCTTC.

This chain joins TRBV9 and TRBJ2-5; 10 bases map to TRBD2. Germline V lookup: CDR1 SGDLS, CDR2 YYNGEE. The CDR3 totals 15 residues. V was clipped by 0 bases and J by 5 bases; unmatched bases: 4. The CDR3: CASSVEEAGGETQYF. The CDR3 bases are TGTGCCAGCAGCGTAGAGGAAGCGGGGGGGGAGACCCAGTACTTC.

This rearrangement joins TRBV6-5 to TRBJ2-1; TRBD2 matches 10 bases. The CDR3 is 16 amino acids. J was trimmed by 8 bases and V by 4 bases; bases with no gene match: 11. The V gene's germline CDR1 is MNHEY and CDR2 SVGAGI. The DNA for the CDR3 is TGTGCCAGCAGTTCTCCTTGGGGACTAGCGATGGATGAGCAGTTCTTC. Translating it yields CASSSPWGLAMDEQFF.

The chain carries TRBV6-6 and TRBJ2-7; 8 bases map to TRBD1. Per the germline V gene, CDR1 is MNHNY and CDR2 is SVGAGI (reference sequence). The V segment lost 6 bases and the J segment 9 bases; nucleotides outside the gene matches: 7. There are 12 residues in the CDR3. The CDR3 loop is CASRTGDVRQYF. CDR3 bases: TGTGCCAGCAGGACAGGGGATGTTAGGCAGTACTTC.

V and J are TRBV4-2 and TRBJ2-1, with D possibly matching TRBD1 (5 bases). Germline V gene data show CDR1 as LGHNA and CDR2 as YNFKEQ. The V end was cut by 4 bases, the J end by 0 bases, with 19 bases between. The CDR3 extends over 18 amino acids. CDR3 sequence: CASSRTQGATSSYNEQFF. CDR3 DNA: TGTGCCAGCAGCCGAACACAAGGGGCGACGAGCTCCTACAATGAGCAGTTCTTC.

This chain links TRBV4-3 with TRBJ1-6; 7 positions match TRBD1. V trimming: 4 bases; J trimming: 7 bases; junction bases outside the gene matches: 10. The CDR3 loop spans 16 amino acids. The germline V gene encodes CDR1 LGHNA and CDR2 YSLEER. DNA of the CDR3: TGCGCCAGCAGCCGACTTTTTCCGGGACAGAATTCACCCCTCCACTTT. Its protein product is CASSRLFPGQNSPLHF.

The rearrangement links TRBV15 to TRBJ2-5; no reliable D call. CDR3 length: 16 residues. Trimming removed 2 bases from V and 0 bases from J, with 13 bases in between. The V gene's germline CDR1 is LNHNV and CDR2 YYDKDF (reference sequence). The CDR3 DNA reads TGTGCCACCAGCAGACCGGGCACACGTAACCAAGAGACCCAGTACTTC. Translation: CATSRPGTRNQETQYF.

The chain combines TRBV29-1 with TRBJ1-5; D unresolved. Deletions cut 4 bases from V and 1 base from J, with 8 bases between. This CDR3 spans 13 amino acids. The V gene's germline CDR1 is SQVTM and CDR2 ANQGSEA. The CDR3 nucleotides are TGCAGCGTTGGTGAGGGAAGCAATCAGCCCCAGCATTTT. Protein: CSVGEGSNQPQHF.

The chain recombines TRBV6-1 with TRBJ2-3, with unresolved D. This CDR3 comprises 16 residues. Trimming removed 3 bases from V and 5 bases from J, with 18 bases in between. Per germline, CDR1 MNHNS and CDR2 SASEGT. The CDR3 spells CASSEPIVDGRDTQYF. CDR3 DNA sequence: TGTGCCAGCAGTGAGCCGATCGTAGACGGAAGAGATACGCAGTATTTT.

This chain connects TRBV20-1 to TRBJ2-7; maybe TRBD2 (6 bases). The CDR3 spans 13 residues. Trimming cost V 3 bases and J 5 bases, with 14 bases left between them. Germline CDR1 and CDR2: DFQATT and SNEGSKA (reference sequence). The DNA of the CDR3 is TGCAGTGCTAGTGAACTTAGCGGCCACGAGCAGTACTTC. As protein: CSASELSGHEQYF.

The V gene is TRBV20-1, the J gene TRBJ2-1, with D perhaps TRBD1 or TRBD2 (7 bases each). The CDR3 sequence is 15 residues long. Trimming took off 3 bases at V and 6 bases at J, with 18 bases between the two ends. CDR1 DFQATT and CDR2 SNEGSKA come from the germline V gene (reference sequence). The CDR3 reads CSASRQGGLFNEQFF. Here the CDR3 DNA reads TGCAGTGCTAGTCGACAGGGAGGGTTATTCAATGAGCAGTTCTTC.

The chain employs TRBV28 and TRBJ2-3, with 8 bases matching TRBD2. CDR3 length: 15 amino acids. V was clipped by 2 bases and J by 1 base; unmatched bases: 2. The germline CDR1 and CDR2 sequences are MDHEN and SYDVKM. The CDR3 DNA sequence: TGTGCCAGCAGTTTAGGACTAGCAGGCACAGATACGCAGTATTTT. Translating gives CASSLGLAGTDTQYF.